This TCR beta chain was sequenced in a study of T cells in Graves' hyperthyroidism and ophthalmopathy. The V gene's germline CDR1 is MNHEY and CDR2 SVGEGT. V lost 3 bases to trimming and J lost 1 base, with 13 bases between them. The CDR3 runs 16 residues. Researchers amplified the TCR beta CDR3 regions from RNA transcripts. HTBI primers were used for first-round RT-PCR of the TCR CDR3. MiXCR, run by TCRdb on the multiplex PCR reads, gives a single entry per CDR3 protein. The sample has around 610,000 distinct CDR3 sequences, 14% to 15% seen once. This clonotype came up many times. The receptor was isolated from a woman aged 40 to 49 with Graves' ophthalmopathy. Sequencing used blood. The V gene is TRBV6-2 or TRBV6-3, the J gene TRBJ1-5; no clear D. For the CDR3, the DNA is TGTGCCAGCAGTTATTTGAGCAGTCTAAGCAATCAGCCCCAGCATTTT. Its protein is CASSYLSSLSNQPQHF.